The TCR beta chain under discussion was sequenced for a study of response to subunit inactivated influenza vaccine. Study-wide results and limits: Authors suggested that a seasonal influenza vaccination recruits few new T cells each time.

Details on this clonotype: Its antigen is unidentified.

This CDR3 is built from 15 residues. The germline V gene has CDR1 SEHNR and CDR2 FQNEAQ (reference sequence). V lost 5 bases and J 4 bases, leaving 15 bases between the germline ends. Each CDR3 protein is one row after TCRdb ran MiXCR on the RT-PCR reads. The data hold hundreds of thousands of distinct CDR3 sequences, with approximately 17% observed a single time. Sequencing used PBMCs from blood, obtained approximately 5 days after vaccination. The TCR was taken from a man aged 50 to 60 who received an inactivated influenza vaccine. The rearrangement uses TRBV7-9 and TRBJ2-1; D is possibly TRBD1 (6 bases). In nucleotides, the CDR3 is TGTGCCAGCAGCCAAGGACAGCCACCTTACAATGAGCAGTTCTTC. Its translation is CASSQGQPPYNEQFF.